The clone carrying this T cell receptor beta chain was counted at least ten times. This entry comes from a study of Graves' ophthalmopathy and Graves' hyperthyroidism. Patients were excluded if they had other autoimmune diseases or uncontrolled infections, and likewise if pregnancy or lactation applied. Trimming left V 0 bases short and J 2 bases short, with 14 bases between. The CDR3 covers 16 residues. CDR1 is SGHDT and CDR2 is YYEEEE in the germline V gene. TCR beta CDR3 regions were amplified from RNA transcripts. HTBI primers primed a first-round RT-PCR, and a second-round multiplex PCR followed. TCRdb re-analysed the multiplex PCR reads in MiXCR, keeping a single row per CDR3 protein. The sample has around 400,000 distinct CDR3 sequences; roughly 18% are singletons.

Sequencing input: peripheral blood. V and J are TRBV5-6 and TRBJ1-1; D remains unclear. This receptor was taken from a woman under 30 with Graves' ophthalmopathy. This CDR3 reads CASSLVVPTPNTEAFF. CDR3 sequence (DNA): TGTGCCAGCAGCTTGGTGGTCCCGACTCCCAACACTGAAGCTTTCTTT.